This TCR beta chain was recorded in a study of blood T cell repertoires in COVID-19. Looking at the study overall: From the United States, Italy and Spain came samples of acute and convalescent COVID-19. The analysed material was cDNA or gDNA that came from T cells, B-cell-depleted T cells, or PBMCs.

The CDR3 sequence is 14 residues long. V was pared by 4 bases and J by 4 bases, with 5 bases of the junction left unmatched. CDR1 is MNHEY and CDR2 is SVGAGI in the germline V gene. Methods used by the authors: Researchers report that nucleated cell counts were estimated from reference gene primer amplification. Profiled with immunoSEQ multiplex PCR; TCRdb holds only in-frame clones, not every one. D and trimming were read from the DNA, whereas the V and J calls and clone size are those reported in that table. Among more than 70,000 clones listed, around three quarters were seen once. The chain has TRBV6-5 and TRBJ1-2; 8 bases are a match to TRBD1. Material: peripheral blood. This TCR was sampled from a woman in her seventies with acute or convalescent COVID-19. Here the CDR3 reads CASSFRTGTYGYTF. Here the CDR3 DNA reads TGTGCCAGCAGTTTCCGGACAGGGACCTATGGCTACACCTTC.